The rows below give T cell receptor beta chains drawn from one sample of a study of a mutant IDH1 vaccine in newly diagnosed glioma. The data were produced by immunoSEQ multiplex PCR, yet TCRdb's version contains in-frame clones alone and is incomplete. The repertoire holds 70,000 or so clones, with approximately 82% as singletons. The sequencing used peripheral blood mononuclear cells (PBMCs), collected from a glioma patient treated with radiotherapy, temozolomide or both. Receptor source: a woman aged 18 to 35 with glioma. Some clones in this sample may be carry-over from other donors' samples. Both conserved end residues are part of each CDR3. The D gene is left open where the match is weak. The size entry is marked missing in some rows and otherwise reads once, few, many or a size class.

V	J	size	D	CDR3	DNA
TRBV11-3	TRBJ2-7	NA	NA	CASSLGRASYEQYF	TGTGCCAGCAGCTTAGGCAGGGCATCCTACGAGCAGTACTTC
TRBV19	TRBJ1-1	NA	NA	CASITIGGSTEAFF	TGTGCCAGTATTACTATCGGGGGCTCCACTGAAGCTTTCTTT
TRBV6-5	TRBJ1-5	once	TRBD1	CASRTRGSGNQPQHF	TGTGCCAGCCGTACCAGGGGGTCGGGCAATCAGCCCCAGCATTTT
TRBV7-9	TRBJ2-7	NA	NA	CASSLTASYEQYF	TGTGCCAGCAGCTTAACGGCCTCCTACGAGCAGTACTTC
TRBV10-2	TRBJ2-5	NA	NA	CATTRGQETQYF	TGCGCCACCACAAGAGGGCAAGAGACCCAGTACTTC
TRBV7-2	TRBJ1-4	NA	NA	CASSLAMGRGSNEKLFF	TGTGCCAGCAGCTTAGCCATGGGGCGCGGATCTAATGAAAAACTGTTTTTT
TRBV9	TRBJ2-4	NA	NA	CASSPTGYVQYF	TGTGCCAGCAGTCCGACAGGCTACGTTCAGTACTTC
TRBV2	TRBJ1-2	NA	NA	CASSGNLGGGYTF	TGTGCCAGCAGCGGAAATTTAGGGGGGGGCTACACCTTC
TRBV5-1	TRBJ1-4	once	NA	CASSLGGSTNEKLFF	TGCGCCAGCAGCTTAGGCGGCTCAACTAATGAAAAACTGTTTTTT
TRBV25-1	TRBJ1-4	NA	NA	CASSGMRANEKLFF	TGTGCCAGCAGTGGGATGAGAGCTAATGAAAAACTGTTTTTT
TRBV2	TRBJ1-2	NA	NA	CASRSGGYYGYTF	TGTGCCAGCCGATCCGGCGGGTACTATGGCTACACCTTC
TRBV6-6	TRBJ2-7	few	TRBD1	CATQGAYEQYF	TGTGCCACCCAGGGGGCCTACGAGCAGTACTTC
TRBV6-4	TRBJ2-7	NA	NA	CASSDQRKGPYEQYF	TGTGCCAGCAGTGACCAGCGGAAAGGGCCCTACGAGCAGTACTTC
TRBV14	TRBJ2-5	few	TRBD2	CASSFWSGGAKETQYF	TGTGCCAGCAGCTTCTGGAGCGGGGGGGCGAAAGAGACCCAGTACTTC